Sequencing of this T cell receptor beta chain was carried out in a study of healthy donors' naive CD4 and CD8 T cells. Regarding the study as a whole: About 13% of CD4/CD8 propensity variance appeared explained by V, J and CDR3 charge. Reportedly, most V and J gene segments showed naive CD4+ versus CD8+ bias. The study did not address homeostatic proliferation effects in naive T cells.

A linear amplification protocol produced the TCR libraries from 400 to 550 ng of total RNA. Via MiXCR, TCRdb re-called the reads, giving one row per CDR3 protein. The table lists about 180,000 distinct CDR3 sequences, about 74% of them singletons. Concerning this clonotype itself: Its antigen is unidentified.

The ends were cut back, 2 bases at V and 8 bases at J, with 1 base in the middle. The CDR3 is made up of 10 amino acids. Germline assignment: CDR1 SNHLY and CDR2 FYNNEI. The sequence came from a pool of human donors in good health; the sample pools cells from several healthy donors. This chain joins TRBV2 and TRBJ2-1, with D uncertain. The sample taken for sequencing was naive CD4+ and CD8+ T cells sorted from blood, pooled from several donors. The CDR3 DNA reads TGTGCCAGCAGTGAATATGAGCAGTTCTTC. Encoded protein: CASSEYEQFF.